The 19 T cell receptor beta chains below come from one sample, sequenced in a study of Ad26.COV2.S vaccination and SARS-CoV-2 variants. Clones were sequenced by immunoSEQ multiplex PCR, and TCRdb holds only the in-frame ones, with some missing. This sample has 380,000 or so clones, with around 89% found just once. Treatment in this sample: 15 to 20 received Ad26.COV2.S at low or high dose, single or two shots; roughly five received placebo; per-sample allocation not given. Sampling happened 63 days after the first vaccine or placebo injection. The material sequenced was peripheral blood, taken in a trial of Ad26.COV2.S vaccine versus placebo. Receptors were obtained from a person aged 18 to 65 who received the Ad26.COV2.S COVID-19 vaccine or a placebo.

The chain joins TRBV20-1 to TRBJ1-1, with D hard to call. This CDR3 contains 11 residues. Trimming took off 2 bases at V and 3 bases at J, with 4 bases between the two ends. The germline V gene encodes CDR1 DFQATT and CDR2 SNEGSKA (reference sequence). The chain's CDR3 is CSARPHTEAFF. CDR3 in DNA: TGCAGTGCTAGACCCCACACTGAAGCTTTCTTT.

The chain couples TRBV19 to TRBJ2-1; a possible D gene is TRBD2 (5 bases). The length of the CDR3 is 18 residues. V lost 1 base to trimming and J lost 0 bases, with 16 bases between them. Looked up from germline, CDR1 is LNHDA and CDR2 is SQIVND (reference sequence). CDR3 region: CASSIAARSGSSYNEQFF. The CDR3, as DNA: TGTGCCAGTAGTATAGCCGCGCGGAGCGGAAGCTCCTACAATGAGCAGTTCTTC.

The chain employs TRBV28 and TRBJ1-2; D is ambiguous. The germline gives CDR1 MDHEN, CDR2 SYDVKM. The V gene lost 3 bases and the J gene lost 5 bases, with 13 bases spanning the gap. The CDR3 is 14 amino acids. The CDR3 region has the DNA TGTGCCAGCAGTTTTATGCAGGAGATATATGGCTACACCTTC. This codes for CASSFMQEIYGYTF.

The chain employs TRBV4-1 and TRBJ2-3; TRBD2 matches 11 bases. This CDR3 region has 19 residues. In germline, CDR1 is MGHRA, CDR2 YSYEKL. V was clipped by 1 base and J by 1 base; unmatched bases: 10. In DNA form, the CDR3 reads TGCGCCAGCAGCCAAGGGGTTAGCGGGGGGGCTCGAGGCACAGATACGCAGTATTTT. The encoded protein is CASSQGVSGGARGTDTQYF.

Only one count was recorded for this clone. The rearrangement uses TRBV19 and TRBJ2-7; no reliable D call. Germline V gives CDR1 LNHDA, CDR2 SQIVND (reference sequence). This CDR3 has 15 residues. The V and J ends lost 1 base and 0 bases respectively, with 10 bases between them. The CDR3 bases are TGTGCCAGTAGTATAGGTGGCAGAAGCTCCTACGAGCAGTACTTC. It yields the protein CASSIGGRSSYEQYF.

CDR3 coding DNA: TGTGCCAGCAGCTTAGTGGACAGACCTACCGGAGAGCAGTACTTC. Translating gives CASSLVDRPTGEQYF. The chain uses TRBV7-8 and TRBJ2-7, with a tentative D call TRBD1 (6 bases). Trimming shortened V by 1 base and J by 7 bases, and 17 bases separated the two germline ends. Germline-derived CDR1 and CDR2 are SGHVS and FQNEAQ. CDR3 size: 15 residues.

The chain uses TRBV11-2 and TRBJ2-3; 15 bases align to TRBD2. CDR3 size: 16 residues. V gave up 5 bases and J gave up 5 bases; unmatched junction bases: 5. From germline, CDR1 is SGHAT and CDR2 FQNNGV. CDR3 bases: TGTGCCAGCAGCCGTCTGGGACTAGCGGGGGGAGATACGCAGTATTTT. It translates to CASSRLGLAGGDTQYF.

The rearrangement joins TRBV4-3 to TRBJ2-1; D uncertain. Germline V gene lookup returns CDR1 LGHNA and CDR2 YSLEER. V gave up 3 bases and J gave up 4 bases, with 13 bases separating them. CDR3 length: 15 amino acids. As DNA, the CDR3 is TGCGCCAGCAGCCAGGGCAGCTCTTTATACAATGAGCAGTTCTTC. This encodes CASSQGSSLYNEQFF.

Here the CDR3 DNA reads TGTGCCAGCAGCGTAGTAGGTTTCGGTTGGGCCGACCTCCGCAATGAGCAGTTCTTC. Protein: CASSVVGFGWADLRNEQFF. V usage is TRBV9 and J usage is TRBJ2-1, with unresolved D. This CDR3 contains 19 residues. Germline CDR1 reads SGDLS; CDR2 reads YYNGEE. V shed 0 bases and J shed 6 bases, with 25 bases lying between them.

V usage is TRBV5-8 and J usage is TRBJ2-2; D is undetermined. Germline V gene data show CDR1 as SGHTS and CDR2 as YDEGEE. The CDR3 is made up of 14 amino acids. V was trimmed by 0 bases and J by 1 base, leaving 4 bases between them. The CDR3 sequence is CASSLGQNTGELFF. Written as DNA, the CDR3 is TGTGCCAGCAGCTTGGGGCAGAACACCGGGGAGCTGTTTTTT.

The chain links TRBV3-1 (or the pseudogene TRBV3-2) to TRBJ2-5; 10 bases map to TRBD2. V trimming: 4 bases; J trimming: 5 bases; junction bases outside the gene matches: 10. This CDR3 has 16 amino acids. The germline V gene has CDR1 LGHDT and CDR2 YNNKEL (reference sequence). CDR3: CASSPPIAGGWETQYF. The DNA of the CDR3 is TGTGCCAGCAGCCCTCCTATAGCGGGGGGTTGGGAGACCCAGTACTTC.

The genes are TRBV28 and TRBJ1-4; D unresolved. Trimming removed 10 bases at V and 5 bases at J, with 11 bases between. The length of the CDR3 is 12 residues. The germline V gene has CDR1 MDHEN and CDR2 SYDVKM. As DNA, the CDR3 is TGTGCCACCAGGACCCAGAATGAAAAACTGTTTTTT. This gives the protein CATRTQNEKLFF.

The chain carries TRBV9 and TRBJ2-1; 7 bases match TRBD2. The CDR3 totals 17 residues. Germline CDR1 is SGDLS and CDR2 is YYNGEE. Germline trimming cut 4 bases from V and 7 bases from J; bases unmatched to any gene: 17. This CDR3 is CASSSSRRETAGNEQFF. Here the CDR3 DNA reads TGTGCCAGCAGCTCGTCCAGGCGGGAGACGGCGGGTAATGAGCAGTTCTTC.

The chain uses TRBV9 and TRBJ1-1, with 8 bases identical to TRBD1. CDR1 SGDLS and CDR2 YYNGEE come from the germline V gene. The CDR3 contains 16 residues. The junction had 13 bases not matched to a gene; V was cut back by 3 bases and J by 6 bases. The CDR3 nucleotides read TGTGCCAGCAGCGCCAACACCGGACAGGGTGCCCCTGAAGCTTTCTTT. It encodes CASSANTGQGAPEAFF.

The chain carries TRBV7-2 and TRBJ1-6; D unresolved. The V end was cut by 6 bases, the J end by 7 bases, with 16 bases between. Germline lookup yields CDR1 SGHTA and CDR2 FQGNSA. This CDR3 region has 15 residues. This CDR3 reads CASRLVPTTNSPLHF. The CDR3, as DNA: TGTGCCAGCAGACTTGTCCCGACTACCAATTCACCCCTCCACTTT.

This sequence joins TRBV29-1 and TRBJ1-6; D gene ambiguous. The CDR3 has 16 residues. Germline CDR1 is SQVTM and CDR2 is ANQGSEA. Trimming removed 4 bases from V and 6 bases from J, with 19 bases in between. CDR3 residues: CSVGGVHKLTNSPLHF. The CDR3 DNA reads as TGCAGCGTTGGGGGTGTACACAAGTTAACTAATTCACCCCTCCACTTT.

The chain uses TRBV4-1 and TRBJ1-4; D call uncertain. Trimming removed 3 bases from V and 3 bases from J, with 14 bases in between. Germline-derived CDR1 and CDR2 are MGHRA and YSYEKL. The CDR3 is made up of 16 amino acids. CDR3 protein: CASSQASTTANEKLFF. DNA for the CDR3: TGCGCCAGCAGCCAGGCCAGCACCACTGCTAATGAAAAACTGTTTTTT.

This clone occurred a few times. The chain recombines TRBV6-2 or TRBV6-3 with TRBJ1-3; D unresolved. CDR3 length: 14 amino acids. CDR1 and CDR2 (germline): MNHEY, SVGEGT. V was cut by 0 bases and J by 8 bases, with 11 bases left in between. Here the CDR3 reads CASSYSVNWDTIYF. The CDR3 DNA reads as TGTGCCAGCAGTTACTCTGTCAACTGGGACACCATATATTTT.

The J gene is TRBJ2-2, the V gene TRBV5-1; no definite D call. Germline V gene sequence: CDR1 SGHRS, CDR2 YFSETQ. Trimming removed 0 bases at V and 5 bases at J, with 11 bases between. This CDR3 spans 15 amino acids. CDR3 residues: CASSLGVSYTGELFF. The CDR3 coding sequence is TGCGCCAGCAGCTTGGGGGTTTCTTATACCGGGGAGCTGTTTTTT.